This record concerns one TCR beta chain sequence. The antigen remains undetermined. Distinct nucleotide sequences in the sample also encode this CDR3. The repertoire was sequenced with immunoSEQ multiplex PCR; TCRdb's copy has only in-frame clones and lacks some. The table has some 1 million clones, 70% to 80% seen once; the top ten hold approximately 1.5%. This CDR3 comprises 12 residues. The germline V and J ends were trimmed by 2 bases and 4 bases, with 6 bases remaining between them. Germline V gene data show CDR1 as SGHRS and CDR2 as YFSETQ. All donors qualified as healthy HIV-negative adults and had experienced no recent acute infections or vaccinations. This sample was taken from a study of shared clonotypes between healthy human individuals. Study-wide results and caveats: Clonotype sharing across donors was expected to vary with sequencing depth.

This sequence was found in a man aged 18 to 29 in good health. The sample comprised memory CD4+ T cells sorted from blood. Subset noted: CD45RA-negative fraction. The chain has TRBV5-1 and TRBJ2-5; D gene uncertain. The chain's CDR3 is CASSFTGETQYF. In DNA form, the CDR3 reads TGCGCCAGCAGCTTCACGGGAGAGACCCAGTACTTC.